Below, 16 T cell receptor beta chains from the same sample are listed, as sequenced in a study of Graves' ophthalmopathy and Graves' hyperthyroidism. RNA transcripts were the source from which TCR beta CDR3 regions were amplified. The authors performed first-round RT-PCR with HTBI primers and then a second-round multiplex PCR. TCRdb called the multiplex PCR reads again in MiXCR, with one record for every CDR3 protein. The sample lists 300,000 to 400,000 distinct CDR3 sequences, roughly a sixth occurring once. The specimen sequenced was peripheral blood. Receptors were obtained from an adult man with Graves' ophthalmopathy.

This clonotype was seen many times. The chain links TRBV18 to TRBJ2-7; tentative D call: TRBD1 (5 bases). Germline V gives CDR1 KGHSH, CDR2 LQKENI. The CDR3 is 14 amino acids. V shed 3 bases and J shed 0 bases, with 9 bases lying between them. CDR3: CASSPAGNSYEQYF. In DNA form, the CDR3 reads TGTGCCAGCTCACCGGCAGGGAACTCCTACGAGCAGTACTTC.

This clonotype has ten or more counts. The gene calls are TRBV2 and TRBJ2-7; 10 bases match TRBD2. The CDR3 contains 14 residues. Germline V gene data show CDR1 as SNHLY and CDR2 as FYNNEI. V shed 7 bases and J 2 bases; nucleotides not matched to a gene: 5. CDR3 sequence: CASKRTSGTYEQYF. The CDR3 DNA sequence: TGTGCCAGCAAACGGACTAGCGGAACCTACGAGCAGTACTTC.

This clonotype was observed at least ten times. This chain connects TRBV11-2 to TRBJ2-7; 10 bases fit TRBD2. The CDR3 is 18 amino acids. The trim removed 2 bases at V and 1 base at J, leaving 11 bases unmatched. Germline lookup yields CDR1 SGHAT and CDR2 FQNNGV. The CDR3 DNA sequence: TGTGCCAGCAGCTTAAGAGGGCTAGCGGGGGCCGATTCCTACGAGCAGTACTTC. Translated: CASSLRGLAGADSYEQYF.

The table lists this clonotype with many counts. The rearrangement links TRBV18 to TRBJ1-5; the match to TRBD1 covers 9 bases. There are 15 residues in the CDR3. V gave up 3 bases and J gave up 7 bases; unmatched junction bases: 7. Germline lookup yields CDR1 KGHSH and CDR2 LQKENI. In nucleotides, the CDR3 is TGTGCCAGCTCACCTACCGGGACAGGGAGGCAGCCCCAGCATTTT. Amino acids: CASSPTGTGRQPQHF.

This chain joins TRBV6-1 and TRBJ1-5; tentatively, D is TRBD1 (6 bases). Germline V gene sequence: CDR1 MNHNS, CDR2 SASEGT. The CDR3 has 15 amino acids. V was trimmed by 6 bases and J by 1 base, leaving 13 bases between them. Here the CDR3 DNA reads TGTGCCAGCAGCGTGAGCAGGGGAAGCAATCAGCCCCAGCATTTT. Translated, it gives CASSVSRGSNQPQHF.

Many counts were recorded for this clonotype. CDR3 coding DNA: TGTGCCAGTAGGGGGCGCGGGTCCTACGAGCAGTACTTC. Its translation is CASRGRGSYEQYF. The V call is TRBV19, the J call TRBJ2-7, with D perhaps being TRBD1 or TRBD2 (5 bases each). Germline loops: CDR1 LNHDA, CDR2 SQIVND (reference sequence). This CDR3 region has 13 residues. Trimming stripped 6 bases from V and 1 base from J, with 10 bases between.

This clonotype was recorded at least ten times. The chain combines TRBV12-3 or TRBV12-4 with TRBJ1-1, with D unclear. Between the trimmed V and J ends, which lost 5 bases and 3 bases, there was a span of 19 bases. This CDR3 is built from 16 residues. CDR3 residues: CASSPTIRFLDTEAFF. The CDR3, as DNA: TGTGCCAGCAGTCCGACGATTAGGTTTTTAGACACTGAAGCTTTCTTT.

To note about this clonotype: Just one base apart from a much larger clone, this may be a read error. CDR3 residues: CVSRPRDTVLYEQYF. The DNA for the CDR3 is TGCGTCAGCAGACCTAGGGACACAGTACTCTACGAGCAGTACTTC. This chain links TRBV4-1 with TRBJ2-7; weak D call: TRBD1 (6 bases). CDR1 and CDR2 (germline): MGHRA, YSYEKL. This CDR3 has 15 residues.

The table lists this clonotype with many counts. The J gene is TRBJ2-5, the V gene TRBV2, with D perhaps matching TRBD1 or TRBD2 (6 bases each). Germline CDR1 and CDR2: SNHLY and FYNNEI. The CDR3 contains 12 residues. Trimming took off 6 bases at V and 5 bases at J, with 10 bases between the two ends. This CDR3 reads CASSGGGETQYF. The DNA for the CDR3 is TGTGCCAGCAGCGGGGGCGGGGAGACCCAGTACTTC.

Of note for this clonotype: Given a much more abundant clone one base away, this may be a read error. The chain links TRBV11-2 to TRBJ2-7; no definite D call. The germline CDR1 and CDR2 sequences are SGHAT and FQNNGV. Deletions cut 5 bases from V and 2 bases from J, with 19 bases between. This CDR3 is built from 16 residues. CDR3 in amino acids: CASSPFATPTPYEQYF. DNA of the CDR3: TGTGCCAGCAGCCCCTTCGCGACCCCTACCCCCTACGAGCAGTACTTC.

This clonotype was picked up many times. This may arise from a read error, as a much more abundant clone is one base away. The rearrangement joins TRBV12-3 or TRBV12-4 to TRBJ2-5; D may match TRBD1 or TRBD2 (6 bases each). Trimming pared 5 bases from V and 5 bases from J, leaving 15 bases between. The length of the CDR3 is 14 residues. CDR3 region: CASSLGGRAETQYF. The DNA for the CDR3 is TGTGCCAGCAGTCTTGGGGGGCGAGCGGAGACCCAGTACTTC.

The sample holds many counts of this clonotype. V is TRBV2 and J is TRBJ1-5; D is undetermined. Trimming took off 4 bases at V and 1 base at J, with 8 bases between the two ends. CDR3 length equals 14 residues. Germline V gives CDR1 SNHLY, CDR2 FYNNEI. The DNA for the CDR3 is TGTGCCAGCAGTGCCTTGGGAAGCAATCAGCCCCAGCATTTT. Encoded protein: CASSALGSNQPQHF.

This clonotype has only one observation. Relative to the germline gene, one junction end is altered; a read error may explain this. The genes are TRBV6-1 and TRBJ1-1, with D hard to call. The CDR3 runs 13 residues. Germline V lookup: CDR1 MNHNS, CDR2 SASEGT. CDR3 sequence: CACDLDFHTEACF. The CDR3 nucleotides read TGTGCCTGTGATCTGGACTTTCACACTGAAGCTTGCTTT.

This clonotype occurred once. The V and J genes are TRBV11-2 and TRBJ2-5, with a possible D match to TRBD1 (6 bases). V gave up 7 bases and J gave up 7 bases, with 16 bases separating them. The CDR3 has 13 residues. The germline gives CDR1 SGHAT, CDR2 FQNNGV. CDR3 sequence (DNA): TGTGCCAGCACGGCAGGGGTTCTTAGGACCCAGTACTTC. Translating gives CASTAGVLRTQYF. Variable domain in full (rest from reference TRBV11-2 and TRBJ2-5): EAGVAQSPRYKIIEKRQSVAFWCNPISGHATLYWYQQILGQGPKLLIQFQNNGVVDDSQLPKDRFSAERLKGVDSTLKIQPAKLEDSAVYLCASTAGVLRTQYFGPGTRLLVL.

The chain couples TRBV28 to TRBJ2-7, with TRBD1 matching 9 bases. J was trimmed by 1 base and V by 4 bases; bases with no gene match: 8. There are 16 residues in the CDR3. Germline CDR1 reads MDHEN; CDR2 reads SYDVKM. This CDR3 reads CASSSAGQGRSYEQYF. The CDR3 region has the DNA TGTGCCAGCAGTTCGGCCGGACAGGGGCGGTCCTACGAGCAGTACTTC.

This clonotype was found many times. The CDR3 spells CATSRTQSLSGTQYEQYF. In DNA form, the CDR3 reads TGTGCCACCAGCAGAACACAGTCATTAAGCGGGACTCAGTACGAGCAGTACTTC. V and J are TRBV15 and TRBJ2-7; 7 nucleotides agree with TRBD2. The CDR3 has 18 residues. V trimming: 2 bases; J trimming: 4 bases; junction bases outside the gene matches: 17. Germline loops: CDR1 LNHNV, CDR2 YYDKDF (reference sequence).